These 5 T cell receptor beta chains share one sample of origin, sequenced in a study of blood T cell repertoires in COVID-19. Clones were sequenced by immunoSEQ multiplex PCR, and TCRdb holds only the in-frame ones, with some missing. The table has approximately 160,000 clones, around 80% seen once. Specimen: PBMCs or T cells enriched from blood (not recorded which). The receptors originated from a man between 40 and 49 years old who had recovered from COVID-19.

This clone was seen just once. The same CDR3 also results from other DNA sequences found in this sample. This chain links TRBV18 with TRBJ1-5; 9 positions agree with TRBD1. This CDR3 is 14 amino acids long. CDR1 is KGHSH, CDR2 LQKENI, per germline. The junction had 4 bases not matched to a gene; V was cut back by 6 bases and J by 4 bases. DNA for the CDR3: TGTGCCAGCTCTCCCGGACAGGGGAATCAGCCCCAGCATTTT. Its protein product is CASSPGQGNQPQHF.

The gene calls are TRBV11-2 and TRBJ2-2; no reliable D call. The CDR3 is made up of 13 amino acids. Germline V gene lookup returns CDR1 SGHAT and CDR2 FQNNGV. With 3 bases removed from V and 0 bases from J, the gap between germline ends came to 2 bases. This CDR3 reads CASSFTNTGELFF. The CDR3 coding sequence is TGTGCCAGCAGCTTCACGAACACCGGGGAGCTGTTTTTT.

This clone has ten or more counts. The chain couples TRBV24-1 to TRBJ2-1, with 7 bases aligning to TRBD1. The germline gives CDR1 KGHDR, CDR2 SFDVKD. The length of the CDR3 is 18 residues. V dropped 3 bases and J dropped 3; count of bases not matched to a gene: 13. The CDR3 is CATSDVTGFAPDYNEQFF. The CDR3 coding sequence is TGTGCCACCAGTGATGTGACAGGGTTCGCTCCGGACTACAATGAGCAGTTCTTC.

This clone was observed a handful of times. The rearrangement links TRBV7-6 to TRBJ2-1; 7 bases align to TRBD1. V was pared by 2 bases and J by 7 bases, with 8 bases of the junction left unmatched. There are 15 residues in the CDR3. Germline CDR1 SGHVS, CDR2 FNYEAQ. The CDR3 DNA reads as TGTGCCAGCAGCTTATATGGACAGGTACGGAATGAGCAGTTCTTC. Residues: CASSLYGQVRNEQFF.

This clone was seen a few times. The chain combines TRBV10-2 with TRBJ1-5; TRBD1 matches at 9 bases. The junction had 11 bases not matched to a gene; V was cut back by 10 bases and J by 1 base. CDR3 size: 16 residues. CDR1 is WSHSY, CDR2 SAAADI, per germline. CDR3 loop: CATALTGGWSNQPQHF. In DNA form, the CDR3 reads TGCGCCACCGCCCTGACAGGGGGTTGGAGCAATCAGCCCCAGCATTTT.